Below are 3 T cell receptor beta chains sequenced from a single sample in a study of shared T cell receptors in the human thymus. Measured with immunoSEQ multiplex PCR; TCRdb has only the in-frame clones, and not every one. The sample records about 380,000 clones, roughly 94% being singletons. What was sequenced was thymocytes. These receptors originate from a human donor.

The V gene is TRBV19, the J gene TRBJ2-7; D possibly corresponds to TRBD2 (7 bases). V was clipped by 3 bases and J by 6 bases, with 12 bases between them. Germline-derived CDR1 and CDR2 are LNHDA and SQIVND (reference sequence). The CDR3 length is 13 residues. The CDR3 bases are TGTGCCAGTAGTATTAAGGGGGGGAGCGAGCAGTACTTC. This sequence encodes CASSIKGGSEQYF.

This clone has only one observation. DNA for the CDR3: TGTGCCAGCAGTTCGACAGGGAACACCGGGGAGCTGTTTTTT. Protein: CASSSTGNTGELFF. The rearrangement uses TRBV28 and TRBJ2-2, with a tentative D call TRBD1 (6 bases). Germline V gene lookup returns CDR1 MDHEN and CDR2 SYDVKM. V lost 4 bases, J lost 1 base, and 7 bases lay in between. This CDR3 spans 14 amino acids. Combining the CDR3 with reference TRBV28 and TRBJ2-2 gives the whole variable domain DVKVTQSSRYLVKRTGEKVFLECVQDMDHENMFWYRQDPGLGLRLIYFSYDVKMKEKGDIPEGYSVSREKKERFSLILESASTNQTSMYLCASSSTGNTGELFFGEGSRLTVL.

CDR3 DNA: TGTGCCAGCAGTTCCTTAGACAGGTTGGGGATCTATGGCTACACCTTC. This translates into CASSSLDRLGIYGYTF. The rearrangement joins TRBV27 to TRBJ1-2, with D maybe TRBD1 (6 bases). This CDR3 spans 16 amino acids. The V and J ends lost 4 bases and 4 bases respectively, with 19 bases between them. The germline V gene encodes CDR1 MNHEY and CDR2 SMNVEV (reference sequence).